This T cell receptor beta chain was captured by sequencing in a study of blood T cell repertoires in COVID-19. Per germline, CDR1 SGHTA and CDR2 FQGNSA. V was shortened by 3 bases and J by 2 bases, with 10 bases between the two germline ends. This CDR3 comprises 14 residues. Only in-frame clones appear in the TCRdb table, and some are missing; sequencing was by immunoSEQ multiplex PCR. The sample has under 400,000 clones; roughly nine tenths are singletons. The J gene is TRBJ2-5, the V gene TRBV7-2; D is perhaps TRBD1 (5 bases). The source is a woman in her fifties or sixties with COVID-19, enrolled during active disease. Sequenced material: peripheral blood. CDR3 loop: CASSFRQPQETQYF. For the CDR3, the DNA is TGTGCCAGCAGCTTCAGACAGCCGCAAGAGACCCAGTACTTC.